Listed here is a single T cell receptor beta chain. The authors' processing: Amplification of reference gene primers was used by the study to estimate nucleated cell counts. The protocol was immunoSEQ multiplex PCR, while the TCRdb copy is restricted to in-frame clones and leaves out a portion. That table supplies the V and J calls and clone size; D and trimming were determined from the DNA. The table lists about 70,000 clones, 80% to 90% of them singletons, with about 1.5% in the top ten. This sample stems from a study of blood T cell repertoires in COVID-19. Across the whole study: COVID-19 samples, acute and convalescent, were from the United States, Italy and Spain. Sample material is recorded as cDNA or gDNA derived from T cells, B-cell-depleted T cells, or PBMCs.

Input material: peripheral blood. The sequence derives from a woman in her sixties or seventies with acute or convalescent COVID-19.

The CDR3 sequence is CASSPKPGQNTEAFF. The CDR3 DNA sequence: TGTGCCAGCTCACCTAAACCGGGACAGAACACTGAAGCTTTCTTT. This chain uses TRBV18 with TRBJ1-1, with D perhaps matching TRBD1 (6 bases). Trimming stripped 3 bases from V and 1 base from J, with 12 bases between. This CDR3 is built from 15 residues. Germline values: CDR1 KGHSH, CDR2 LQKENI.